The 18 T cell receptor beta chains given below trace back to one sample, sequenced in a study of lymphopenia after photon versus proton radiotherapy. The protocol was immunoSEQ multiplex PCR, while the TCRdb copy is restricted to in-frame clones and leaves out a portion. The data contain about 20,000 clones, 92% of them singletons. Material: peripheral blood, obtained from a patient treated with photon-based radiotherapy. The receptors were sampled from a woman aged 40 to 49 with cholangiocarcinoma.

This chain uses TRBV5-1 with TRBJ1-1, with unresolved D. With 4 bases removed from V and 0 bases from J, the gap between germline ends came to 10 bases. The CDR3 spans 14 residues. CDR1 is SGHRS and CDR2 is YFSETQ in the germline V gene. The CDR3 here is CASSALSMNTEAFF. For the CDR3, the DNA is TGCGCCAGCAGCGCTCTATCCATGAACACTGAAGCTTTCTTT. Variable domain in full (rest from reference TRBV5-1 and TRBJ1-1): KAGVTQTPRYLIKTRGQQVTLSCSPISGHRSVSWYQQTPGQGLQFLFEYFSETQRNKGNFPGRFSGRQFSNSRSEMNVSTLELGDSALYLCASSALSMNTEAFFGQGTRLTVV.

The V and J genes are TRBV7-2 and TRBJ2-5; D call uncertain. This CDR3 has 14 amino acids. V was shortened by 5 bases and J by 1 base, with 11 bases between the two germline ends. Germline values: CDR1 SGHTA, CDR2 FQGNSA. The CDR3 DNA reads TGTGCCAGCAGCCCTGGGTCTAGCCAAGAGACCCAGTACTTC. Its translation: CASSPGSSQETQYF.

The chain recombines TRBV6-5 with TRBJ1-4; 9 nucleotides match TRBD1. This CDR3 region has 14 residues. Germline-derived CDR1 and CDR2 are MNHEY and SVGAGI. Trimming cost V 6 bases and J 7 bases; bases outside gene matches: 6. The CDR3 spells CASRQDRGGEKLFF. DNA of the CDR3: TGTGCCAGCAGGCAGGACAGGGGTGGTGAAAAACTGTTTTTT.

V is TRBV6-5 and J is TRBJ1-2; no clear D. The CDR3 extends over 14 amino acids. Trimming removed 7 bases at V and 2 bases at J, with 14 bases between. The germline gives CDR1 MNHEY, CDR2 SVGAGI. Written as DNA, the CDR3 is TGTGCCAGCACCCCGGGCGCGGCGAACTATGGCTACACCTTC. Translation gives CASTPGAANYGYTF.

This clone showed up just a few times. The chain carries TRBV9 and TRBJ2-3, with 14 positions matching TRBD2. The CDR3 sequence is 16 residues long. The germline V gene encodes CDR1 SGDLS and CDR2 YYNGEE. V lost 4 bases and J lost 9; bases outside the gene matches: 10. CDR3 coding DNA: TGTGCCAGCAGCCCCCCCGGGACTAGCGGGAGTGTAACGCAGTATTTT. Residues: CASSPPGTSGSVTQYF.

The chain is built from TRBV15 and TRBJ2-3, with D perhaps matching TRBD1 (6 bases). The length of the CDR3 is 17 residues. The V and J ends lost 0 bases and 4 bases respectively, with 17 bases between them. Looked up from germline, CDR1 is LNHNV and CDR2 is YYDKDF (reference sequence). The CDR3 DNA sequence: TGTGCCACCAGCAGAGAGGTAGGGCAGGGGATATCAGATACGCAGTATTTT. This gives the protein CATSREVGQGISDTQYF.

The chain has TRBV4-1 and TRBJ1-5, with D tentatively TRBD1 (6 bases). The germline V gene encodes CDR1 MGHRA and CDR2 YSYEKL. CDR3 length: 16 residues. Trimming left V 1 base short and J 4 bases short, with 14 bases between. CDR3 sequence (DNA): TGCGCCAGCAGCCAAGTACGGGACACAAGAAATCAGCCCCAGCATTTT. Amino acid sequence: CASSQVRDTRNQPQHF.

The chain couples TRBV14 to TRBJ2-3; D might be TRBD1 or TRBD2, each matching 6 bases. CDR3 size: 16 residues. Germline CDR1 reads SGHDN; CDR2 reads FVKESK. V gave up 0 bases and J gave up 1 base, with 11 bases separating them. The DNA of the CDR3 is TGTGCCAGCAGCCAAGACATCCGGGGGCGCACAGATACGCAGTATTTT. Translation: CASSQDIRGRTDTQYF.

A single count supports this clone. CDR3 in DNA: TGTGCCAGCAGCTTGGGGACAGGGGGTTCCTACGAGCAGTACTTC. Translated, it gives CASSLGTGGSYEQYF. This chain links TRBV5-8 with TRBJ2-7, with 10 nucleotides matching TRBD1. The CDR3 length is 15 residues. Germline CDR1 and CDR2: SGHTS and YDEGEE. V gave up 0 bases and J gave up 1 base; unmatched junction bases: 1.

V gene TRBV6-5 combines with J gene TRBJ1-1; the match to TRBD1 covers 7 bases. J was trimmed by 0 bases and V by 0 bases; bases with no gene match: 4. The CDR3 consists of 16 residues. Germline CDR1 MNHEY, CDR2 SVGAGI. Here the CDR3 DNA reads TGTGCCAGCAGTTACTCGACTGGGACAGTGAACACTGAAGCTTTCTTT. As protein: CASSYSTGTVNTEAFF.

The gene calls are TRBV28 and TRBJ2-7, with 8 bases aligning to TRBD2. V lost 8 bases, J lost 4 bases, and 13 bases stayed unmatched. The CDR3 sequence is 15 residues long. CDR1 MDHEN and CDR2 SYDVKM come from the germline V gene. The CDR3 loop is CASLNSGTSGYEQYF. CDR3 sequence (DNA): TGTGCCAGCCTCAATAGCGGAACTAGCGGATACGAGCAGTACTTC.

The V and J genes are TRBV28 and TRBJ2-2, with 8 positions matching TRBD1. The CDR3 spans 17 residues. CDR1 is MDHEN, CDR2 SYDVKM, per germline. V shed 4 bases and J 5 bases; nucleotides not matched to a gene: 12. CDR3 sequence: CASSSSGQGRLTGELFF. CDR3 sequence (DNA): TGTGCCAGCAGTTCCTCTGGACAGGGAAGGTTGACCGGGGAGCTGTTTTTT.

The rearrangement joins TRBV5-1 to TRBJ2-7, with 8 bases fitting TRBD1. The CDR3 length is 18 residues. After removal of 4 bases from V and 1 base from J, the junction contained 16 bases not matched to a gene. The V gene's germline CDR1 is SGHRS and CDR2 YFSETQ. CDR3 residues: CASSRKTTGEKGSYEQYF. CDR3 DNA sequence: TGCGCCAGCAGCAGAAAAACGACAGGGGAAAAGGGATCCTACGAGCAGTACTTC.

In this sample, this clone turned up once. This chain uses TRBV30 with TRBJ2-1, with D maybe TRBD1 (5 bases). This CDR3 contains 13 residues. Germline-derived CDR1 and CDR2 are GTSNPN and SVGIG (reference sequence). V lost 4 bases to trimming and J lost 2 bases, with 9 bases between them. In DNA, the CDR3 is TGTGCCTGGATGGGGCTTACCTACAATGAGCAGTTCTTC. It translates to CAWMGLTYNEQFF.

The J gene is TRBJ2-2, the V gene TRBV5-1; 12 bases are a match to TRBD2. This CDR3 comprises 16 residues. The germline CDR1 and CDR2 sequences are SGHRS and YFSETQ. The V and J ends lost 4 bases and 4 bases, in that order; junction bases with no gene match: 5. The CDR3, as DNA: TGCGCCAGCAGCGGATTACTAGCGGGGGGCACCGGGGAGCTGTTTTTT. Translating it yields CASSGLLAGGTGELFF.

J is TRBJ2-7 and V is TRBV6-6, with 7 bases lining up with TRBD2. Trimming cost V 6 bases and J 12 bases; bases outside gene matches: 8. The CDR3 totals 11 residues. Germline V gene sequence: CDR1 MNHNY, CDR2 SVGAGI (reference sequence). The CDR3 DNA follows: TGTGCCAGCAGCAAGGGCGGGGAGGGGTACTTC. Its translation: CASSKGGEGYF.

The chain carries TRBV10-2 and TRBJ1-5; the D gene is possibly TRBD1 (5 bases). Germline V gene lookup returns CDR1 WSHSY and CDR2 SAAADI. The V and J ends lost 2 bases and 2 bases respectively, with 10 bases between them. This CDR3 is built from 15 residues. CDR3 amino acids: CASSEPGTRNQPQHF. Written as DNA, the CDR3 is TGCGCCAGCAGTGAGCCAGGGACCCGCAATCAGCCCCAGCATTTT.

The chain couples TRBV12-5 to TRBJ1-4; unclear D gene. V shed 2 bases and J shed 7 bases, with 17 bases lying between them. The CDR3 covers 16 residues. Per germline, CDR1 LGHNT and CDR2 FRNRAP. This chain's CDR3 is CASGLYPRLCSEKLFF. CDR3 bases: TGTGCTAGTGGTTTGTACCCCCGCTTGTGTAGTGAAAAACTGTTTTTT.